This passage covers 23 T cell receptor beta chains from one sample sequenced in a study of cytomegalovirus exposure and HLA in healthy donors. Produced via immunoSEQ multiplex PCR; TCRdb's table is partial and in-frame only. Of 160,000 or so clones in the sample, about four fifths were seen once. Sequencing was carried out using PBMCs. These receptors originate from a man aged 25-40 years in good health and CMV-seropositive.

The V gene is TRBV5-1, the J gene TRBJ2-3, with 7 bases matching TRBD2. Germline CDR1 and CDR2: SGHRS and YFSETQ. The CDR3 has 15 amino acids. V lost 5 bases, J lost 2 bases, and 8 bases stayed unmatched. The CDR3 bases are TGCGCCAGCAGTACGGCGGGGGACCCCACAGATACGCAGTATTTT. Its protein product is CASSTAGDPTDTQYF.

This chain connects TRBV7-2 to TRBJ2-1; D might be TRBD1 (6 bases). The CDR3 is 12 residues long. From germline, CDR1 is SGHTA and CDR2 FQGNSA. Trimming took off 7 bases at V and 8 bases at J, with 12 bases between the two ends. As DNA, the CDR3 is TGTGCCAGCACCCAAGACAGGCATGAGCAGTTCTTC. Its protein product is CASTQDRHEQFF.

The chain has TRBV6-1 and TRBJ1-5, with D hard to call. V lost 2 bases and J lost 5, with 4 bases in between. CDR3 length: 12 residues. In germline, CDR1 is MNHNS, CDR2 SASEGT. CDR3 nucleotides: TGTGCCAGCAGTGAACGGGATCAGCCCCAGCATTTT. Translation: CASSERDQPQHF.

Details on this clone: Other DNA sequences in this specimen translate into the identical CDR3. The chain uses TRBV18 and TRBJ1-5; TRBD1 is a possible D gene (5 bases). The germline CDR1 and CDR2 sequences are KGHSH and LQKENI. Between the trimmed V and J ends, which lost 3 bases and 3 bases, there was a span of 9 bases. The CDR3 totals 14 residues. The CDR3 loop reads CASSPGQNNQPQHF. In DNA form, the CDR3 reads TGTGCCAGCTCACCGGGGCAGAACAATCAGCCCCAGCATTTT.

The chain is built from TRBV29-1 and TRBJ1-1, with D maybe TRBD1 (5 bases). The V gene's germline CDR1 is SQVTM and CDR2 ANQGSEA. This CDR3 is built from 15 residues. V lost 0 bases and J 5 bases, leaving 16 bases between the germline ends. The CDR3 coding sequence is TGCAGCGTTGAAGAAGTGGGGTTGGGGGGGACTGAAGCTTTCTTT. Its translation: CSVEEVGLGGTEAFF.

The rearrangement uses TRBV21-1 and TRBJ2-7; the table's TRBD2 call for D was not verified on the DNA. TRBV21-1 represents a pseudogene. This CDR3 is built from 14 residues. Written as DNA, the CDR3 is TGTGCCAGCAGCAAAACGTATAGCTCCTACGAGCAGTACTTC. Residues: CASSKTYSSYEQYF.

This clone showed up just a few times. Compared with germline, one end of the junction differs, possibly owing to a read error. The gene calls are TRBV7-7 and TRBJ2-2; no definite D call. The CDR3 is made up of 13 amino acids. Germline V CDR1 and CDR2: SSHAT, FNYEAQ (reference sequence). The CDR3 DNA reads as TGTGCTAGCAGCTTAAGCCCTACGGGGGAGCTGTTTTTT. It translates to CASSLSPTGELFF.

This clone has a single count. The chain carries TRBV6-5 and TRBJ1-2; D possibly corresponds to TRBD1 (6 bases). Germline assignment: CDR1 MNHEY and CDR2 SVGAGI. V shed 7 bases and J shed 4 bases, with 16 bases lying between them. The length of the CDR3 is 14 residues. CDR3 nucleotide sequence: TGTGCCAGCACACGGGGGGCAGTATCCTATGGCTACACCTTC. The encoded protein is CASTRGAVSYGYTF.

This chain uses TRBV4-1 with TRBJ1-6, with 7 bases aligning to TRBD1. The CDR3 runs to 14 residues. With 3 bases clipped from V and 7 bases from J, the junction kept 3 bases outside the gene matches. The germline V gene encodes CDR1 MGHRA and CDR2 YSYEKL. The CDR3 DNA follows: TGCGCCAGCAGCCACGGACAGGAAAATTCACCCCTCCACTTT. This codes for CASSHGQENSPLHF.

The V gene is TRBV29-1, the J gene TRBJ2-2, with D maybe TRBD1 (5 bases). Trimming stripped 4 bases from V and 2 bases from J, with 20 bases between. CDR3 size: 17 residues. CDR1 is SQVTM and CDR2 is ANQGSEA in the germline V gene. As DNA, the CDR3 is TGCAGCGTTGCTCCAGGGAAGGGCCTATTCAACACCGGGGAGCTGTTTTTT. Translation: CSVAPGKGLFNTGELFF.

The chain combines TRBV5-1 with TRBJ2-2; TRBD1 is a possible D gene (5 bases). The CDR3 runs to 17 residues. The germline gives CDR1 SGHRS, CDR2 YFSETQ. Trimming took off 3 bases at V and 4 bases at J, with 19 bases between the two ends. This CDR3 is CASSSPSRVSFTGELFF. The DNA of the CDR3 is TGCGCCAGCAGCTCCCCGTCCAGGGTAAGTTTCACCGGGGAGCTGTTTTTT.

The chain carries TRBV28 and TRBJ2-2; 8 nucleotides line up with TRBD2. The V gene end was trimmed by 4 bases and the J gene end by 4 bases; junction bases not matched to a gene: 11. CDR1 and CDR2 (germline): MDHEN, SYDVKM. The CDR3 is 17 amino acids. The CDR3 protein is CASSSPSGRWGTGELFF. CDR3 nucleotide sequence: TGTGCCAGCAGTTCCCCGAGCGGGAGATGGGGCACCGGGGAGCTGTTTTTT.

The V and J genes are TRBV10-1 and TRBJ2-7; 7 bases fit TRBD1. CDR1 and CDR2 (germline): WNHNN, SYGVQD (reference sequence). The CDR3 runs to 13 residues. The V gene end was trimmed by 2 bases and the J gene end by 6 bases; junction bases not matched to a gene: 4. The DNA of the CDR3 is TGCGCCAGCAGTGAGCCGGGACAGCGCGAGCAGTACTTC. Its protein product is CASSEPGQREQYF.

V and J are TRBV18 and TRBJ2-7, with 8 bases that match TRBD1. The CDR3 runs to 16 residues. Trimming took 2 bases from V and 2 from J; bases not matched to a gene: 8. Germline CDR1 and CDR2: KGHSH and LQKENI. For the CDR3, the DNA is TGTGCCAGCTCACCAGGGTCGACAGGGGCGGCCTACGAGCAGTACTTC. Translated: CASSPGSTGAAYEQYF.

The chain is built from TRBV13 and TRBJ2-7; 11 bases are a match to TRBD1. V trimming: 0 bases; J trimming: 7 bases; junction bases outside the gene matches: 5. The CDR3 has 15 amino acids. Germline V lookup: CDR1 PRHDT, CDR2 FYEKMQ (reference sequence). CDR3 coding DNA: TGTGCCAGCAGCTTAGGGGACAGGGGGCTAATGGAGCAGTACTTC. This encodes CASSLGDRGLMEQYF.

This clone has only a few counts. The genes are TRBV11-2 and TRBJ2-7; no definite D call. The germline gives CDR1 SGHAT, CDR2 FQNNGV. The length of the CDR3 is 13 residues. V lost 0 bases, J lost 5 bases, and 8 bases lay in between. The CDR3 here is CASSLDPLDEQYF. DNA for the CDR3: TGTGCCAGCAGCTTAGATCCCCTCGACGAGCAGTACTTC. Drawing the rest from reference TRBV11-2 and TRBJ2-7, the complete variable domain is EAGVAQSPRYKIIEKRQSVAFWCNPISGHATLYWYQQILGQGPKLLIQFQNNGVVDDSQLPKDRFSAERLKGVDSTLKIQPAKLEDSAVYLCASSLDPLDEQYFGPGTRLTVT.

The chain has TRBV19 and TRBJ1-2, with a possible D match to TRBD1 (6 bases). The CDR3 is 14 amino acids. Deletions cut 5 bases from V and 3 bases from J, with 13 bases between. Germline CDR1 reads LNHDA; CDR2 reads SQIVND (reference sequence). CDR3 protein: CASSEDSTYYGYTF. The CDR3 DNA sequence: TGTGCCAGTAGTGAGGACAGCACCTACTATGGCTACACCTTC.

The chain recombines TRBV28 with TRBJ1-3; maybe TRBD1 (6 bases). The germline V and J ends were trimmed by 8 bases and 0 bases, with 11 bases remaining between them. Germline-derived CDR1 and CDR2 are MDHEN and SYDVKM. CDR3 length equals 14 residues. Here the CDR3 reads CASYQGSSGNTIYF. CDR3 bases: TGTGCCAGCTACCAGGGGTCCTCTGGAAACACCATATATTTT.

The chain carries TRBV7-6 and TRBJ2-1; perhaps TRBD2 as D (6 bases). The V gene's germline CDR1 is SGHVS and CDR2 FNYEAQ. CDR3 length: 17 residues. Trimming pared 1 base from V and 4 bases from J, leaving 17 bases between. The CDR3, as DNA: TGTGCCAGCAGCTTAGAGTGGCGCGGGATTTTATACAATGAGCAGTTCTTC. Encoded protein: CASSLEWRGILYNEQFF.

DNA of the CDR3: TGTGCCAGCAGTTTATGGGACTTATCCTACGAGCAGTACTTC. Translation: CASSLWDLSYEQYF. This chain connects TRBV28 to TRBJ2-7; D possibly corresponds to TRBD2 (5 bases). Deletions cut 0 bases from V and 1 base from J, with 7 bases between. CDR3 length equals 14 residues. Germline V CDR1 and CDR2: MDHEN, SYDVKM.

In this sample, this clone turned up once. This chain joins TRBV6-5 and TRBJ2-2, with 9 positions matching TRBD1. The CDR3 is 14 amino acids. J was trimmed by 4 bases and V by 8 bases; bases with no gene match: 5. Germline assignment: CDR1 MNHEY and CDR2 SVGAGI. CDR3 nucleotide sequence: TGTGCCAGCCAGCGGACAGGGGCCACCGGGGAGCTGTTTTTT. It encodes CASQRTGATGELFF.

In its sample, this clone was seen a few times. This chain joins TRBV2 and TRBJ2-7; maybe TRBD1 (6 bases). The germline V gene encodes CDR1 SNHLY and CDR2 FYNNEI. The CDR3 is made up of 14 amino acids. V lost 5 bases and J lost 0, with 11 bases in between. CDR3 nucleotides: TGTGCCAGCAGTATGACAGGAGACTCCTACGAGCAGTACTTC. It is translated as CASSMTGDSYEQYF.

The chain links TRBV6-1 to TRBJ1-6; D is unclear. The length of the CDR3 is 13 residues. The V end lost 6 bases, the J end lost 10 bases, and 13 bases lay between the germline ends. CDR1 MNHNS and CDR2 SASEGT come from the germline V gene. DNA for the CDR3: TGTGCCAGCAGCCCCCGTGAGGAATCACCCCTCCACTTT. This sequence encodes CASSPREESPLHF.